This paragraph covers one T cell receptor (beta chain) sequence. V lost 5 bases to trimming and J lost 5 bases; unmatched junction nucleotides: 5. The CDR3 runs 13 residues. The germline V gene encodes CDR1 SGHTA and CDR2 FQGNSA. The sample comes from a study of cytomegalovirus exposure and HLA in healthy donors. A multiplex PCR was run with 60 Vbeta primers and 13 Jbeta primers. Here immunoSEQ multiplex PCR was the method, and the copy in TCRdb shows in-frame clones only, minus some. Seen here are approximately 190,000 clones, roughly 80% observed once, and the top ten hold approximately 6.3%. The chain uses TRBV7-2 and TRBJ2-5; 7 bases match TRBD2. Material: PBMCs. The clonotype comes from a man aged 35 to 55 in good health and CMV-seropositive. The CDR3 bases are TGTGCCAGCAGCATCGGGAGGTTGGAGACCCAGTACTTC. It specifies CASSIGRLETQYF.